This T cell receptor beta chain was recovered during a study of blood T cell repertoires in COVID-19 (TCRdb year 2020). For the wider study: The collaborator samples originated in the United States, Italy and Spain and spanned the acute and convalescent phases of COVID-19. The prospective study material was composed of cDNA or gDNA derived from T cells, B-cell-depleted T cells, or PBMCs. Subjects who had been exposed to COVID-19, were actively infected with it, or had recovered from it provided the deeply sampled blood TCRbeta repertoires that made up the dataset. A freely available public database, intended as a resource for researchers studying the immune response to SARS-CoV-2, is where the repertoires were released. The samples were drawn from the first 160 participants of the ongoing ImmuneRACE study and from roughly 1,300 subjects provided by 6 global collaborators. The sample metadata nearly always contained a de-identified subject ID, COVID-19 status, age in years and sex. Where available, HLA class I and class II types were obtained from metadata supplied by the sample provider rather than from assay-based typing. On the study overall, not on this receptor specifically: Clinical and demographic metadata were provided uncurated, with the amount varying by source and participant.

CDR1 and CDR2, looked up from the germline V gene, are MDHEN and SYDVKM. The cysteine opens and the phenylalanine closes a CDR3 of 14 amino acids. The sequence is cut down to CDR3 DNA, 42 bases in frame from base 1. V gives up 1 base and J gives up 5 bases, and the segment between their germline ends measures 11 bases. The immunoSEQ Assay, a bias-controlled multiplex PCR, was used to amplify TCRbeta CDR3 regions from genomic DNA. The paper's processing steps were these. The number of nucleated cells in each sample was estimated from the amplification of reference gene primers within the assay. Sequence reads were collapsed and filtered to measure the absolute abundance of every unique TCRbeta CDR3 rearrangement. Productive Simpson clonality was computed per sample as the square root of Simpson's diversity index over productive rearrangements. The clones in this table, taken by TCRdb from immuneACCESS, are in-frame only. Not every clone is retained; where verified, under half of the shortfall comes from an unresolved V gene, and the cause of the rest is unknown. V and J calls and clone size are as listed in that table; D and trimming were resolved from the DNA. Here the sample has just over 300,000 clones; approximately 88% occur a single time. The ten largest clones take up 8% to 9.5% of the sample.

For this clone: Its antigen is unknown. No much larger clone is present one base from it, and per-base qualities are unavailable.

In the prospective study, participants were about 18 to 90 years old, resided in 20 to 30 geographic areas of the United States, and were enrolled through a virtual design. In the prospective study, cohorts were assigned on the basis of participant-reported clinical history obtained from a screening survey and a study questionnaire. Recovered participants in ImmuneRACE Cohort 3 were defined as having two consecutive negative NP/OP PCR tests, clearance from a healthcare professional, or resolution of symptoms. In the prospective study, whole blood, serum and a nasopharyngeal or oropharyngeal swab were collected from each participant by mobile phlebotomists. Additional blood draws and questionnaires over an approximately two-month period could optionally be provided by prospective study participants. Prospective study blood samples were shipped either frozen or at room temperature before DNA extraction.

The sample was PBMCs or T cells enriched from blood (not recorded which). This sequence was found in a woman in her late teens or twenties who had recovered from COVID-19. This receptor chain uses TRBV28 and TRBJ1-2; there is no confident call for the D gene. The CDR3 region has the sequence CASSLYGRLYGYTF. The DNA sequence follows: TGTGCCAGCAGTTTATACGGGAGATTATATGGCTACACCTTC.